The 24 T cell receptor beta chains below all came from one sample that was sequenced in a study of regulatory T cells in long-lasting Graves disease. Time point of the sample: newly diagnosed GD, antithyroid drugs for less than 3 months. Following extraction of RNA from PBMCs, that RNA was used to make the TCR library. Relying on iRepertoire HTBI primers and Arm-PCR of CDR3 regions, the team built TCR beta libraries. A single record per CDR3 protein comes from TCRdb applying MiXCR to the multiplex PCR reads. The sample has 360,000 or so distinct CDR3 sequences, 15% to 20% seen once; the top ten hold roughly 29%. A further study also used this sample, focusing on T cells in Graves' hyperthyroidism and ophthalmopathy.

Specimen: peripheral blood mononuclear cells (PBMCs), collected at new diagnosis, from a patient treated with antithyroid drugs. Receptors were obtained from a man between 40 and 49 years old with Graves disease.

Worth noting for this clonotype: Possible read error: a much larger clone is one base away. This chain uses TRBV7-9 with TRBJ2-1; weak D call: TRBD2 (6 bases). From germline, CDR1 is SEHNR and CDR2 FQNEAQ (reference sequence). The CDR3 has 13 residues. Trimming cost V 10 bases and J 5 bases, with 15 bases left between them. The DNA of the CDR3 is TGTGCCACCTCCGGGACTGGGCACAATGAGCAGTTCTTC. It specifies CATSGTGHNEQFF.

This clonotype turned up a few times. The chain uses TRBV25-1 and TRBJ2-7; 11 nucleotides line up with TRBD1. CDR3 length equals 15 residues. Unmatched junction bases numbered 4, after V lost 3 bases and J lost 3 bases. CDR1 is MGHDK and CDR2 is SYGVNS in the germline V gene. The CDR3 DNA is TGTGCCAGCAGTGACGGAGGGACAGGGGGCTACGAGCAGTACTTC. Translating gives CASSDGGTGGYEQYF.

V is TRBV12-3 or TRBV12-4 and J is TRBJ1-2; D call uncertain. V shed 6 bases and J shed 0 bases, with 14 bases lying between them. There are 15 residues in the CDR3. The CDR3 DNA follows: TGTGCCAGCAGCTCCTCAACTTTTACTAACTATGGCTACACCTTC. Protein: CASSSSTFTNYGYTF.

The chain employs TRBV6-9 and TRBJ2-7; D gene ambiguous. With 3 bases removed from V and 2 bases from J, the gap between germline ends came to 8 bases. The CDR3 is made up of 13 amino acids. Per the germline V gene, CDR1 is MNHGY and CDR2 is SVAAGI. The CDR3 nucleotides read TGTGCCAGCAGTTACGAGACAACCTACGAGCAGTACTTC. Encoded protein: CASSYETTYEQYF.

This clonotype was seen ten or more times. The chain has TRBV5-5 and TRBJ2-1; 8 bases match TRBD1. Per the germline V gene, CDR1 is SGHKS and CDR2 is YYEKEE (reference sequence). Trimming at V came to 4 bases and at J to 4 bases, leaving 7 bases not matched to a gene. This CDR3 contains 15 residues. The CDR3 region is CASSALDRDYNEQFF. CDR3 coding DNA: TGTGCCAGCAGCGCCCTGGACAGGGATTACAATGAGCAGTTCTTC.

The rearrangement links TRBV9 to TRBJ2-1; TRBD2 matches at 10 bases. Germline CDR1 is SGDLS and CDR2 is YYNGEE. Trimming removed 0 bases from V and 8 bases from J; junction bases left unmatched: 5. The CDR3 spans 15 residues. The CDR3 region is CASSVASGGGDEQFF. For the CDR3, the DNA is TGTGCCAGCAGCGTAGCCAGCGGGGGGGGTGATGAGCAGTTCTTC.

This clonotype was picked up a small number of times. The CDR3 reads CASSLQNWGYTF. The CDR3 nucleotides read TGTGCCAGCAGTTTACAGAACTGGGGCTACACCTTC. The rearrangement links TRBV28 to TRBJ1-2; D gene uncertain. Trimming pared 2 bases from V and 8 bases from J, leaving 9 bases between. The CDR3 consists of 12 residues. Germline V CDR1 and CDR2: MDHEN, SYDVKM.

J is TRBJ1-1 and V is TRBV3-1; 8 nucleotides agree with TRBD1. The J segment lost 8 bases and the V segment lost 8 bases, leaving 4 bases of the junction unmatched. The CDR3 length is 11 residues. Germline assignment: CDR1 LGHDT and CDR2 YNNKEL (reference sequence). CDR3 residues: CASGQGTEAFF. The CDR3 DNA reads TGTGCCAGCGGACAGGGTACAGAAGCTTTCTTT. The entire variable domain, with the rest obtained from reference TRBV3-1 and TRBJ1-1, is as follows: DTAVSQTPKYLVTQMGNDKSIKCEQNLGHDTMYWYKQDSKKFLKIMFSYNNKELIINETVPNRFSPKSPDKAHLNLHINSLELGDSAVYFCASGQGTEAFFGQGTRLTVV.

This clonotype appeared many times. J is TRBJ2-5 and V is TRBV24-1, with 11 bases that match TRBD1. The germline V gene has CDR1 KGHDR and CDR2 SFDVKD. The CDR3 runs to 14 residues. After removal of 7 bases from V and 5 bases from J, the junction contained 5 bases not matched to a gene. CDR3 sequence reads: CATRGTGGRETQYF. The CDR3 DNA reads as TGTGCCACCAGAGGGACAGGGGGACGGGAGACCCAGTACTTC.

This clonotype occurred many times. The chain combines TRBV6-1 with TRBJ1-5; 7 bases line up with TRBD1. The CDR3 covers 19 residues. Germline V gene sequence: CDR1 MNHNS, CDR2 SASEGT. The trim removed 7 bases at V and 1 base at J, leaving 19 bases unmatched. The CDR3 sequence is CASTPSWGRGYASNQPQHF. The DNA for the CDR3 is TGTGCCAGCACCCCGAGTTGGGGCAGGGGGTATGCCAGCAATCAGCCCCAGCATTTT.

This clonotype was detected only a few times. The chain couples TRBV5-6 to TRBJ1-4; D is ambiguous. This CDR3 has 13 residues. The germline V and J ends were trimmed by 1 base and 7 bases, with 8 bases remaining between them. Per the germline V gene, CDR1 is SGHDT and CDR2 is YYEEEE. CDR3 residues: CASSLRVGEKLFF. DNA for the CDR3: TGTGCCAGCAGCTTGCGGGTGGGTGAAAAACTGTTTTTT. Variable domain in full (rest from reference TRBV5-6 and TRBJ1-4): DAGVTQSPTHLIKTRGQQVTLRCSPKSGHDTVSWYQQALGQGPQFIFQYYEEEERQRGNFPDRFSGHQFPNYSSELNVNALLLGDSALYLCASSLRVGEKLFFGSGTQLSVL.

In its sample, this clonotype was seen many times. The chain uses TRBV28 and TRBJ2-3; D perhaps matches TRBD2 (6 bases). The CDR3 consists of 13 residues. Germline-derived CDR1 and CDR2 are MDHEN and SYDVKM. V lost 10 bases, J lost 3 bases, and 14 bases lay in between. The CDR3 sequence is CATVEGSTDTQYF. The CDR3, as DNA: TGTGCCACCGTGGAGGGTTCAACAGATACGCAGTATTTT. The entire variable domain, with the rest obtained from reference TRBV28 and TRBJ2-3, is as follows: DVKVTQSSRYLVKRTGEKVFLECVQDMDHENMFWYRQDPGLGLRLIYFSYDVKMKEKGDIPEGYSVSREKKERFSLILESASTNQTSMYLCATVEGSTDTQYFGPGTRLTVL.

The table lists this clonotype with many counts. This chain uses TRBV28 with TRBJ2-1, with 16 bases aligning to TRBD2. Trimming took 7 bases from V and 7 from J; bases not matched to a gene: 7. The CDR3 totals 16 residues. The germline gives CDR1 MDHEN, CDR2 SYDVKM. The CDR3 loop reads CASNPGLAGGLNEQFF. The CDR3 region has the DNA TGTGCCAGCAACCCGGGACTAGCGGGGGGGCTAAATGAGCAGTTCTTC.

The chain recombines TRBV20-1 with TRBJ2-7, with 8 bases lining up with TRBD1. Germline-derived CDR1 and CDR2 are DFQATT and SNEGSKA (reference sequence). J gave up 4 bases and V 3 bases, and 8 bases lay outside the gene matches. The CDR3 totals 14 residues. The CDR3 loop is CSARGQGAEYEQYF. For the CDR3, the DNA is TGCAGTGCTAGGGGCCAGGGGGCAGAATACGAGCAGTACTTC.

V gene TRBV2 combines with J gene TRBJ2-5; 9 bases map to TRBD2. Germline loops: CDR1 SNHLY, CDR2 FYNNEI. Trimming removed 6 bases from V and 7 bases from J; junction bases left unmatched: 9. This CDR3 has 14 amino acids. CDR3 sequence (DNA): TGTGCCAGCAGCCCGACTAGCGGAGGGGGGACCCAGTACTTC. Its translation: CASSPTSGGGTQYF.

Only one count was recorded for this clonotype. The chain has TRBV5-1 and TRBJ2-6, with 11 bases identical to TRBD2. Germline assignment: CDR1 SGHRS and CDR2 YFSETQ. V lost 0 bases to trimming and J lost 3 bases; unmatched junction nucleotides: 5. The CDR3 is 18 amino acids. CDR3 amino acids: CASSLGSGGAFGANVLTF. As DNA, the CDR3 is TGCGCCAGCAGCTTGGGTAGCGGGGGGGCCTTTGGGGCCAACGTCCTGACTTTC.

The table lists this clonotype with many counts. DNA for the CDR3: TGTGCCAGCAGTCCCATTGGACAGGGGAATCAGCCCCAGCATTTT. Amino acids: CASSPIGQGNQPQHF. This chain connects TRBV12-3 or TRBV12-4 to TRBJ1-5; 9 bases are a match to TRBD1. Germline trimming cut 5 bases from V and 4 bases from J; bases unmatched to any gene: 6. The CDR3 extends over 15 amino acids.

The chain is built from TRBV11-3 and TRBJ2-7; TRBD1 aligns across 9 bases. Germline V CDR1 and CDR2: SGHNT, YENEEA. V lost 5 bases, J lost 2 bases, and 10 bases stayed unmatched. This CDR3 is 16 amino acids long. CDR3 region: CASSTRDREHPYEQYF. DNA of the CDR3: TGTGCCAGCAGCACCCGGGACAGGGAACACCCCTACGAGCAGTACTTC.

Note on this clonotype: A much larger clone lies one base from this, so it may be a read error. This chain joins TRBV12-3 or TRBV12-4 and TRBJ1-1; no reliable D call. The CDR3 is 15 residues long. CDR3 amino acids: CAGRHSPQENTEAFF. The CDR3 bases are TGTGCCGGCAGACACAGCCCACAAGAGAACACTGAAGCTTTCTTT.

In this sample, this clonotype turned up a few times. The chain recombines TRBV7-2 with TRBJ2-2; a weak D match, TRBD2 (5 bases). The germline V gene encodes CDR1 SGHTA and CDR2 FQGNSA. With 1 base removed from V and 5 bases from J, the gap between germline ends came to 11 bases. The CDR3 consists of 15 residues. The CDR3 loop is CASSLDPGKTGELFF. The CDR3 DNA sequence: TGTGCCAGCAGCTTAGATCCCGGGAAAACCGGGGAGCTGTTTTTT. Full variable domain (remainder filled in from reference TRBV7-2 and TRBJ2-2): GAGVSQSPSNKVTEKGKDVELRCDPISGHTALYWYRQSLGQGLEFLIYFQGNSAPDKSGLPSDRFSAERTGGSVSTLTIQRTQQEDSAVYLCASSLDPGKTGELFFGEGSRLTVL.

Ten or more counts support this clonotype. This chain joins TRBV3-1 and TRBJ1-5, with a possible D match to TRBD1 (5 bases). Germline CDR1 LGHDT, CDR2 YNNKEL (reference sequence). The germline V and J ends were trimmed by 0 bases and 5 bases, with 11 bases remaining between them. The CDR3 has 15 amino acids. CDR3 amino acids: CASSQDWGTDQPQHF. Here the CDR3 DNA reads TGTGCCAGCAGCCAAGATTGGGGGACGGATCAGCCCCAGCATTTT. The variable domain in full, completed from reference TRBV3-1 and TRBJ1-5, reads DTAVSQTPKYLVTQMGNDKSIKCEQNLGHDTMYWYKQDSKKFLKIMFSYNNKELIINETVPNRFSPKSPDKAHLNLHINSLELGDSAVYFCASSQDWGTDQPQHFGDGTRLSIL.

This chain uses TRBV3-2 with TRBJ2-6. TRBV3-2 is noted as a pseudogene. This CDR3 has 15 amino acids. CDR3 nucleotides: TGTGCCAGCAGCCGCGACTCCGCTGGGGCCAACGTCCTGACTTTC. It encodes CASSRDSAGANVLTF.

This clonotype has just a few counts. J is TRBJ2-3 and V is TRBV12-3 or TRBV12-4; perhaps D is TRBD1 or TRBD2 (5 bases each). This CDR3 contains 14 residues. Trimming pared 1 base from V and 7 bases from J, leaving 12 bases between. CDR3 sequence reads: CASSLEGPGYTQYF. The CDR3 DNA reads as TGTGCCAGCAGTTTAGAGGGGCCGGGGTATACGCAGTATTTT.

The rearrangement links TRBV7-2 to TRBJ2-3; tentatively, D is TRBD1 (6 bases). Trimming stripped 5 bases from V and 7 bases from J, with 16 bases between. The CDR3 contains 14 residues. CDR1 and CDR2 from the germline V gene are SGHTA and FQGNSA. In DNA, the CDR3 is TGTGCCAGCAGCCTGCGGCACAGGGATTATACGCAGTATTTT. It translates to CASSLRHRDYTQYF.